Described below is a single TCR beta chain sequence and its context. The antigen is not known. The record originates from a study of shared clonotypes between healthy human individuals. Whole-study findings and limits: Relative to their counterparts shared across all four donors, non-shared clonotypes exhibited diminished generation probabilities. Some naive CD4 clonotypes, roughly 4.5%, turned up in common across several donors. Only blood was sampled, and tissue TCR repertoires likely differ from blood ones.

The CDR3 is 16 residues long. The germline gives CDR1 LNHDA, CDR2 SQIVND (reference sequence). V was clipped by 5 bases and J by 5 bases; unmatched bases: 6. Profiled with immunoSEQ multiplex PCR; TCRdb holds only in-frame clones, not every one. The data hold about 2.4 million clones, with just over 90% observed a single time. This TCR was sampled from a man between 18 and 35 years old in good health. V usage is TRBV19 and J usage is TRBJ2-1; TRBD2 matches at 13 bases. The specimen was naive CD4+ T cells sorted from blood. Sample subset: CD45RA+ positively selected. CDR3 DNA sequence: TGTGCCAGTAGTCCGGGACTAGCGGGGATCAACAATGAGCAGTTCTTC. It codes for CASSPGLAGINNEQFF.